The entry that follows covers one T cell receptor beta chain sequence. The data were produced by immunoSEQ multiplex PCR, yet TCRdb's version contains in-frame clones alone and is incomplete. Of tens of thousands of clones in the sample, around 85% were seen once. This record belongs to a study of glioma-infiltrating T cells after dendritic cell vaccination. In germline, CDR1 is LNHNV, CDR2 YYDKDF (reference sequence). The length of the CDR3 is 15 residues. V lost 5 bases, J lost 4 bases, and 6 bases stayed unmatched. Time point here: after dendritic cell vaccination, including at tumor progression/relapse.

The sequence came from a human donor with glioblastoma. The material sequenced was blood, taken after dendritic cell vaccination. This chain links TRBV15 with TRBJ1-1; 11 bases are a match to TRBD1. This CDR3 reads CATSRTGGFSTEAFF. For the CDR3, the DNA is TGTGCCACCAGCCGGACAGGGGGCTTTAGCACTGAAGCTTTCTTT.